One TCR beta chain is described in this entry. What it recognizes is unknown. Sequence at one end of the junction differs from germline and may be a read error. CDR1 and CDR2 (germline): SNHLY, FYNNEI. This CDR3 is 14 amino acids long. This sample was taken from a study of cytomegalovirus exposure and HLA in healthy donors. General study results and limits: Later, an analysis found that TCR clusters from the first cohort tended to co-occur in the roughly 110 validation repertoires. Rarity characterized most TCR sequences, yet some public TCRs appeared in many donors. It was confirmed in vitro that three of the CMV-associated chains were specific for CMV antigens.

Separate from the approximately 700-subject first cohort was the roughly 120-subject validation cohort, to which the donors belonged. Produced via immunoSEQ multiplex PCR; TCRdb's table is partial and in-frame only. The sample includes some 170,000 clones, approximately 89% seen only once; the top ten take more than 3.5%. The genes are TRBV2 and TRBJ1-4; 8 nucleotides agree with TRBD1. This receptor was identified in a man between 18 and 29 years old in good health and CMV-seropositive. Input material: PBMCs. The CDR3 is CASGETGDDEKLFF. The CDR3 nucleotides read TGTGCCAGCGGTGAGACAGGGGACGACGAAAAACTGTTTTTT.